These 9 T cell receptor beta chains originate from one sample sequenced in a study of graft-versus-host responses after intestinal transplantation. Measured with immunoSEQ multiplex PCR; TCRdb has only the in-frame clones, and not every one. There are 100,000 to 140,000 clones in the sample; approximately 86% occur only once, and 0.71% lies in the top ten. These receptors have no known antigen. The specimen was unstimulated CD4+ T cells sorted from spleen or lymph node cells, collected before transplant. These receptors were collected from a human donor who was the organ donor for an intestinal transplant.

This clone has a handful of counts. This chain joins TRBV27 and TRBJ1-4; the D gene is possibly TRBD1 (6 bases). The CDR3 totals 15 residues. Trimming shortened V by 0 bases and J by 6 bases, and 11 bases separated the two germline ends. Germline loops: CDR1 MNHEY, CDR2 SMNVEV (reference sequence). The CDR3 sequence: CASSLSWGRDEKLFF. DNA of the CDR3: TGTGCCAGCAGTTTATCGTGGGGGCGCGATGAAAAACTGTTTTTT.

This chain links TRBV9 with TRBJ2-5; D possibly corresponds to TRBD2 (5 bases). The J call could be wrong; TRBJ2-7 is a better fit for the DNA end. The germline gives CDR1 SGDLS, CDR2 YYNGEE. The CDR3 runs to 15 residues. CDR3 loop: CASSVVPTGSYEQYF. The CDR3 nucleotides read TGTGCCAGCAGCGTAGTTCCTACGGGGTCCTACGAGCAGTACTTC.

The rearrangement uses TRBV5-1 and TRBJ1-4; no firm D call. CDR1 and CDR2 (germline): SGHRS, YFSETQ. The V end lost 2 bases, the J end lost 0 bases, and 5 bases lay between the germline ends. The CDR3 contains 14 residues. The CDR3 region has the DNA TGCGCCAGCAGCTTTGGAGCAACTAATGAAAAACTGTTTTTT. Protein: CASSFGATNEKLFF.

The chain links TRBV7-9 to TRBJ2-1; perhaps TRBD2 as D (6 bases). V lost 6 bases to trimming and J lost 14 bases, with 17 bases between them. The CDR3 length is 12 residues. Germline V gives CDR1 SEHNR, CDR2 FQNEAQ (reference sequence). The CDR3 bases are TGTGCCAGCAGAAAAGAAGGACCTAGCGAGTTCTTC. It specifies CASRKEGPSEFF.

This clone occurred a few times. DNA for the CDR3: TGTGCCAGCAGCTTTAATCGAGGGAATGAAAAACTGTTTTTT. This codes for CASSFNRGNEKLFF. J is TRBJ1-4 and V is TRBV7-2; no definite D call. Trimming left V 3 bases short and J 5 bases short, with 10 bases between. The CDR3 sequence is 14 residues long. CDR1 SGHTA and CDR2 FQGNSA come from the germline V gene. Supplemented by reference TRBV7-2 and TRBJ1-4, the full variable domain reads GAGVSQSPSNKVTEKGKDVELRCDPISGHTALYWYRQSLGQGLEFLIYFQGNSAPDKSGLPSDRFSAERTGGSVSTLTIQRTQQEDSAVYLCASSFNRGNEKLFFGSGTQLSVL.

The chain carries TRBV11-2 and TRBJ2-1; a possible D gene is TRBD1 (5 bases). Trimming stripped 0 bases from V and 9 bases from J, with 12 bases between. This CDR3 has 14 amino acids. Germline loops: CDR1 SGHAT, CDR2 FQNNGV. The CDR3 region is CASSLDIRGGEQFF. Written as DNA, the CDR3 is TGTGCCAGCAGCTTAGACATAAGGGGCGGTGAGCAGTTCTTC.

DNA of the CDR3: TGTGCCAGTAGTATGAGGGACAGGGGAGATCAGCCCCAGCATTTT. It specifies CASSMRDRGDQPQHF. The V gene is TRBV19, the J gene TRBJ1-5; 10 positions match TRBD1. The CDR3 is 15 residues long. CDR1 is LNHDA, CDR2 SQIVND, per germline (reference sequence). V lost 3 bases, J lost 5 bases, and 4 bases stayed unmatched. Combining the CDR3 with reference TRBV19 and TRBJ1-5 gives the whole variable domain DGGITQSPKYLFRKEGQNVTLSCEQNLNHDAMYWYRQDPGQGLRLIYYSQIVNDFQKGDIAEGYSVSREKKESFPLTVTSAQKNPTAFYLCASSMRDRGDQPQHFGDGTRLSIL.

The V and J genes are TRBV19 and TRBJ2-7; D is undetermined. Trimming removed 4 bases from V and 1 base from J, with 8 bases in between. CDR3 size: 13 residues. Germline lookup yields CDR1 LNHDA and CDR2 SQIVND (reference sequence). Here the CDR3 reads CASSKGFSYEQYF. The DNA of the CDR3 is TGTGCCAGTAGTAAAGGTTTTTCCTACGAGCAGTACTTC.

CDR3 nucleotide sequence: TGTGCCAGCAGAGCAACCGACAGGTATAATTCACCCCTCCACTTT. It yields the protein CASRATDRYNSPLHF. This chain connects TRBV6-1 to TRBJ1-6, with a possible D match to TRBD1 (6 bases). V was cut by 6 bases and J by 4 bases, with 13 bases left in between. Looked up from germline, CDR1 is MNHNS and CDR2 is SASEGT. The CDR3 consists of 15 residues.